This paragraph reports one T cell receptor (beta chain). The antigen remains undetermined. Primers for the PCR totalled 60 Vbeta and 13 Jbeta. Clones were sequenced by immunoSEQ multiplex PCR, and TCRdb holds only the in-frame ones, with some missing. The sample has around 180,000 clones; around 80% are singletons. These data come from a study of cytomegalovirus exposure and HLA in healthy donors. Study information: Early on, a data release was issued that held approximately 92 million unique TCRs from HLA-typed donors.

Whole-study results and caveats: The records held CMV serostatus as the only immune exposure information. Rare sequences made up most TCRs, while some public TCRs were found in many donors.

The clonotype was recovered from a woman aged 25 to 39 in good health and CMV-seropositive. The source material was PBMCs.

The CDR3 loop is CASNRGGGSGQPQHF. The CDR3 DNA is TGTGCCAGCAACCGAGGAGGGGGCTCGGGTCAGCCCCAGCATTTT. V and J are TRBV5-6 and TRBJ1-5; 7 nucleotides line up with TRBD1. In germline, CDR1 is SGHDT, CDR2 YYEEEE. V shed 6 bases, J shed 6 bases, and the junction held 12 bases outside the gene matches. CDR3 length: 15 residues.